The 24 T cell receptor beta chains presented below share a single source sample, sequenced in a study of blood T cell repertoires in COVID-19. Clones were sequenced by immunoSEQ multiplex PCR, and TCRdb holds only the in-frame ones, with some missing. Of 140,000 or so clones listed, approximately 84% are singletons. The sequenced sample was PBMCs or T cells enriched from blood (not recorded which). All receptors derive from a woman aged 45-59 years with acute COVID-19.

The rearrangement joins TRBV3-1 (or the pseudogene TRBV3-2) to TRBJ2-3, with D perhaps TRBD2 (7 bases). Germline CDR1 is LGHDT and CDR2 is YNNKEL (reference sequence). The germline V and J ends were trimmed by 4 bases and 0 bases, with 11 bases remaining between them. The CDR3 has 15 amino acids. CDR3 protein: CASSPRGGSTDTQYF. The CDR3 DNA follows: TGTGCCAGCAGCCCTAGGGGGGGTAGCACAGATACGCAGTATTTT.

The chain uses TRBV5-1 and TRBJ2-7, with a tentative D call TRBD1 (6 bases). Trimming shortened V by 3 bases and J by 3 bases, and 16 bases separated the two germline ends. The germline CDR1 and CDR2 sequences are SGHRS and YFSETQ. The CDR3 totals 15 residues. CDR3 bases: TGCGCCAGCAGCTCTAACGCCGGGACAATCTACGAGCAGTACTTC. As protein: CASSSNAGTIYEQYF.

Only one count was recorded for this clone. The V gene is TRBV11-2, the J gene TRBJ1-6; no definite D call. Germline V lookup: CDR1 SGHAT, CDR2 FQNNGV. The CDR3 covers 16 residues. V was clipped by 1 base and J by 0 bases, with 7 bases between them. CDR3 nucleotides: TGTGCCAGCAGCTTAGCAGTAAGCTCCTATAATTCACCCCTCCACTTT. Its protein product is CASSLAVSSYNSPLHF. The whole variable domain, remainder taken from reference TRBV11-2 and TRBJ1-6, is EAGVAQSPRYKIIEKRQSVAFWCNPISGHATLYWYQQILGQGPKLLIQFQNNGVVDDSQLPKDRFSAERLKGVDSTLKIQPAKLEDSAVYLCASSLAVSSYNSPLHFGNGTRLTVT.

The chain joins TRBV7-9 to TRBJ1-1, with TRBD1 as a possible D gene (6 bases). Germline assignment: CDR1 SEHNR and CDR2 FQNEAQ (reference sequence). CDR3 length: 14 amino acids. The V end lost 5 bases, the J end lost 4 bases, and 14 bases lay between the germline ends. The CDR3 sequence: CASSDRTVSTEAFF. The CDR3 DNA reads TGTGCCAGCAGCGACCGGACAGTTTCCACTGAAGCTTTCTTT. Supplemented by reference TRBV7-9 and TRBJ1-1, the full variable domain reads DTGVSQNPRHKITKRGQNVTFRCDPISEHNRLYWYRQTLGQGPEFLTYFQNEAQLEKSRLLSDRFSAERPKGSFSTLEIQRTEQGDSAMYLCASSDRTVSTEAFFGQGTRLTVV.

V and J are TRBV7-9 and TRBJ1-4, with 7 nucleotides matching TRBD1. Unmatched junction bases numbered 12, after V lost 3 bases and J lost 2 bases. The germline V gene encodes CDR1 SEHNR and CDR2 FQNEAQ (reference sequence). This CDR3 has 18 residues. This CDR3 reads CASSLGFPGGATNEKLFF. The CDR3 DNA is TGTGCCAGCAGCTTGGGTTTCCCAGGGGGAGCTACTAATGAAAAACTGTTTTTT.

In its sample, this clone was seen a few times. Other DNA sequences within the sample encode an identical CDR3. CDR3 sequence reads: CASSYSTDTQYF. Here the CDR3 DNA reads TGCGCCAGCAGTTATAGCACAGATACGCAGTATTTT. V and J are TRBV10-1 and TRBJ2-3; D is uncertain. The CDR3 has 12 amino acids. The V end was cut by 5 bases, the J end by 0 bases, with 3 bases between. Germline V gives CDR1 WNHNN, CDR2 SYGVQD (reference sequence).

The V gene is TRBV7-9, the J gene TRBJ2-4; tentative D call: TRBD1 (5 bases). The CDR3 contains 14 residues. V lost 3 bases to trimming and J lost 1 base, with 7 bases between them. Looked up from germline, CDR1 is SEHNR and CDR2 is FQNEAQ (reference sequence). The CDR3 sequence: CASSFSGAKNIQYF. Written as DNA, the CDR3 is TGTGCCAGCAGCTTCTCAGGGGCCAAAAACATTCAGTACTTC. Based on the CDR3 plus reference TRBV7-9 and TRBJ2-4, the full variable domain is DTGVSQNPRHKITKRGQNVTFRCDPISEHNRLYWYRQTLGQGPEFLTYFQNEAQLEKSRLLSDRFSAERPKGSFSTLEIQRTEQGDSAMYLCASSFSGAKNIQYFGAGTRLSVL.

V usage is TRBV27 and J usage is TRBJ2-1, with 13 bases fitting TRBD2. CDR1 MNHEY and CDR2 SMNVEV come from the germline V gene (reference sequence). With V trimmed by 5 bases and J by 10 bases, 14 bases remained unmatched. This CDR3 is built from 17 residues. The CDR3 DNA is TGTGCCAGCAGTCTCGTCACTAGCGGGAGGGCCCCAGGAGAGCAGTTCTTC. Residues: CASSLVTSGRAPGEQFF.

The chain joins TRBV27 to TRBJ2-3, with TRBD1 as a possible D gene (6 bases). Germline V lookup: CDR1 MNHEY, CDR2 SMNVEV (reference sequence). The CDR3 spans 17 residues. Trimming shortened V by 8 bases and J by 0 bases, and 21 bases separated the two germline ends. CDR3 bases: TGTGCCAGCCGGCCCCGGGACACTTTAACTAGCACAGATACGCAGTATTTT. Encoded protein: CASRPRDTLTSTDTQYF.

This chain joins TRBV7-9 and TRBJ1-2; 7 nucleotides agree with TRBD1. The V gene end was trimmed by 7 bases and the J gene end by 5 bases; junction bases not matched to a gene: 7. Germline lookup yields CDR1 SEHNR and CDR2 FQNEAQ (reference sequence). The CDR3 is 13 amino acids. CDR3 coding DNA: TGTGCCAGCACATGGGACAGCCGTTATGGCTACACCTTC. Protein sequence: CASTWDSRYGYTF.

This chain links TRBV29-1 with TRBJ2-3, with 9 nucleotides matching TRBD2. CDR3 length equals 15 residues. CDR1 is SQVTM, CDR2 ANQGSEA, per germline. Unmatched junction bases numbered 6, after V lost 1 base and J lost 4 bases. The CDR3 DNA follows: TGCAGCGTTGAAGGTCTCCTAGCGGGACCAGATACGCAGTATTTT. This codes for CSVEGLLAGPDTQYF.

The chain joins TRBV6-4 to TRBJ1-5; D is unclear. Germline V gene sequence: CDR1 MRHNA, CDR2 SNTAGT. This CDR3 has 13 amino acids. V was shortened by 3 bases and J by 9 bases, with 12 bases between the two germline ends. The CDR3 region has the DNA TGTGCCAGCAGTGAGCAAGCTGGCGGGCCCCAGCATTTT. Translated: CASSEQAGGPQHF.

The J gene is TRBJ1-2, the V gene TRBV27; 7 positions match TRBD1. The CDR3 is made up of 14 amino acids. V lost 5 bases and J lost 6; bases outside the gene matches: 9. Germline V CDR1 and CDR2: MNHEY, SMNVEV (reference sequence). CDR3 sequence: CASSMLRGPHGYTF. In DNA form, the CDR3 reads TGTGCCAGCAGTATGCTGAGGGGGCCGCATGGCTACACCTTC.

The chain uses TRBV5-1 and TRBJ2-1; 13 nucleotides align to TRBD2. V gave up 5 bases and J gave up 10 bases; unmatched junction bases: 12. The CDR3 runs to 16 residues. Looked up from germline, CDR1 is SGHRS and CDR2 is YFSETQ. Here the CDR3 reads CASSYLTSGGRSEQFF. CDR3 bases: TGCGCCAGCAGTTACCTGACTAGCGGGGGGCGTTCGGAGCAGTTCTTC.

The count of this clone is one. The chain has TRBV5-1 and TRBJ2-2; 7 bases fit TRBD1. The germline CDR1 and CDR2 sequences are SGHRS and YFSETQ. The ends lost 3 bases at V and 1 base at J; junction bases unmatched: 3. The CDR3 has 15 amino acids. Here the CDR3 reads CASSYYRGNTGELFF. The CDR3 DNA reads as TGCGCCAGCAGCTATTACAGGGGGAACACCGGGGAGCTGTTTTTT.

J is TRBJ2-5 and V is TRBV28, with TRBD1 identical over 8 bases. This CDR3 has 13 amino acids. The V gene end was trimmed by 6 bases and the J gene end by 5 bases; junction bases not matched to a gene: 5. Germline lookup yields CDR1 MDHEN and CDR2 SYDVKM. CDR3 nucleotide sequence: TGTGCCAGCAGGAGGACAGGGAGGGAGACCCAGTACTTC. This translates into CASRRTGRETQYF.

The V and J genes are TRBV18 and TRBJ2-5; 11 bases are shared with TRBD1. Unmatched junction bases numbered 15, after V lost 5 bases and J lost 4 bases. Germline CDR1 reads KGHSH; CDR2 reads LQKENI. The CDR3 consists of 18 residues. The CDR3 spells CASSFLTSPGTGGETQYF. The CDR3, as DNA: TGTGCCAGCTCATTCCTTACGTCCCCCGGGACAGGGGGAGAGACCCAGTACTTC. Drawing the rest from reference TRBV18 and TRBJ2-5, the complete variable domain is NAGVMQNPRHLVRRRGQEARLRCSPMKGHSHVYWYRQLPEEGLKFMVYLQKENIIDESGMPKERFSAEFPKEGPSILRIQQVVRGDSAAYFCASSFLTSPGTGGETQYFGPGTRLLVL.

V is TRBV7-9 and J is TRBJ1-2; 8 bases fit TRBD1. Germline values: CDR1 SEHNR, CDR2 FQNEAQ (reference sequence). The CDR3 has 16 residues. Losses at the gene ends were 1 base for V and 4 bases for J; bases not matched to a gene: 8. The CDR3 loop reads CASSLVAPTGAYGYTF. The CDR3 DNA sequence: TGTGCCAGCAGCTTAGTCGCCCCGACAGGGGCCTATGGCTACACCTTC.

This clone was detected a few times. The rearrangement uses TRBV5-1 and TRBJ2-5, with 12 bases lining up with TRBD1. The CDR3 is 14 amino acids. Germline V CDR1 and CDR2: SGHRS, YFSETQ. The junction had 7 bases not matched to a gene; V was cut back by 4 bases and J by 9 bases. DNA of the CDR3: TGCGCCAGCAGCCAGGGACAGGGGGCTGGGGCCCAGTACTTC. Encoded protein: CASSQGQGAGAQYF.

This chain links TRBV4-1 with TRBJ2-1, with 10 bases fitting TRBD2. The V gene's germline CDR1 is MGHRA and CDR2 YSYEKL. CDR3 length: 16 residues. Trimming cost V 0 bases and J 8 bases; bases outside gene matches: 7. The CDR3 DNA reads TGCGCCAGCAGCCAAGATTTGAGCGGGAGGGCGTATGAGCAGTTCTTC. Its protein is CASSQDLSGRAYEQFF.

This clone came up once. The CDR3 nucleotides read TGTGCCGTGGGGGCACAGAATAATTCACCCCTCCACTTT. Protein sequence: CAVGAQNNSPLHF. The chain is built from TRBV6-5 and TRBJ1-6; tentatively, D is TRBD1 (6 bases). Germline V lookup: CDR1 MNHEY, CDR2 SVGAGI. V was trimmed by 11 bases and J by 5 bases, leaving 13 bases between them. This CDR3 contains 13 residues.

This chain uses TRBV3-1 (or the pseudogene TRBV3-2) with TRBJ2-2; the match to TRBD2 covers 7 bases. V lost 8 bases and J lost 5; bases outside the gene matches: 5. The CDR3 contains 13 residues. In germline, CDR1 is LGHDT, CDR2 YNNKEL (reference sequence). The CDR3 spells CASQGLHTGELFF. In DNA, the CDR3 is TGTGCCAGCCAGGGACTACATACCGGGGAGCTGTTTTTT.

This rearrangement joins TRBV29-1 to TRBJ1-3; D remains unclear. With 4 bases removed from V and 0 bases from J, the gap between germline ends came to 10 bases. The CDR3 extends over 14 amino acids. Germline V CDR1 and CDR2: SQVTM, ANQGSEA. CDR3: CSVVHGVSGNTIYF. DNA of the CDR3: TGCAGCGTTGTACACGGAGTCTCTGGAAACACCATATATTTT.

The chain combines TRBV10-1 with TRBJ2-1; 8 positions agree with TRBD2. This CDR3 spans 17 amino acids. Germline assignment: CDR1 WNHNN and CDR2 SYGVQD (reference sequence). The V segment lost 3 bases and the J segment 8 bases; nucleotides outside the gene matches: 15. CDR3 sequence (DNA): TGCGCCAGCAGTGACCTGAAAGGCAGCGGGAGTAAGGATGAGCAGTTCTTC. Its protein product is CASSDLKGSGSKDEQFF.